Following are 10 T cell receptor beta chains from one sample sequenced in a study of cytomegalovirus exposure and HLA in healthy donors. 60 Vbeta and 13 Jbeta primers were used in PCR. The method was immunoSEQ multiplex PCR; TCRdb's version includes in-frame clones alone and lacks a portion of them. The sample lists 150,000 to 200,000 clones, approximately 81% seen once, with about 2.1% in the top ten. Sequencing was done on a sample of PBMCs. Receptors originate from a man younger than 35 in good health and CMV-seropositive.

The chain couples TRBV5-1 to TRBJ2-1; unclear D gene. The germline CDR1 and CDR2 sequences are SGHRS and YFSETQ. The CDR3 loop spans 16 amino acids. Trimming took 4 bases from V and 0 from J, leaving 14 bases between them. CDR3 nucleotides: TGCGCCAGCAGCCAGGAATCAACCAGCTCCTACAATGAGCAGTTCTTC. This codes for CASSQESTSSYNEQFF.

V usage is TRBV30 and J usage is TRBJ1-1; no firm D call. This CDR3 has 13 amino acids. V gave up 2 bases and J gave up 6 bases, with 13 bases separating them. Germline loops: CDR1 GTSNPN, CDR2 SVGIG (reference sequence). The CDR3 sequence is CAWSKLRIPEAFF. The CDR3 DNA follows: TGTGCCTGGAGTAAACTGAGGATCCCTGAAGCTTTCTTT. Filled out from reference TRBV30 and TRBJ1-1, the complete variable domain reads SQTIHQWPATLVQPVGSPLSLECTVEGTSNPNLYWYRQAAGRGLQLLFYSVGIGQISSEVPQNLSASRPQDRQFILSSKKLLLSDSGFYLCAWSKLRIPEAFFGQGTRLTVV.

V is TRBV11-2 and J is TRBJ2-1; TRBD1 agrees at 7 bases. Germline loops: CDR1 SGHAT, CDR2 FQNNGV. The V segment lost 5 bases and the J segment 14 bases; nucleotides outside the gene matches: 9. The CDR3 contains 12 residues. The CDR3 region has the DNA TGTGCCAGCAGCCCCGAGGGGGCCGACGAGTTCTTC. It codes for CASSPEGADEFF.

The rearrangement uses TRBV11-3 and TRBJ2-7; 9 bases line up with TRBD2. The V segment lost 0 bases and the J segment 5 bases; nucleotides outside the gene matches: 8. This CDR3 region has 16 residues. The germline V gene has CDR1 SGHNT and CDR2 YENEEA. The CDR3 loop is CASSLEGLAGAHEQYF. In DNA form, the CDR3 reads TGTGCCAGCAGCTTAGAGGGTTTAGCGGGGGCCCACGAGCAGTACTTC.

The chain employs TRBV5-1 and TRBJ2-7, with TRBD1 identical over 7 bases. In germline, CDR1 is SGHRS, CDR2 YFSETQ. CDR3 length: 15 residues. Trimming at V came to 1 base and at J to 3 bases, leaving 7 bases not matched to a gene. CDR3 loop: CASSLQPTGNYEQYF. The CDR3 coding sequence is TGCGCCAGCAGCTTGCAGCCGACAGGGAACTACGAGCAGTACTTC. Looking up the rest from reference TRBV5-1 and TRBJ2-7 gives the full variable domain: KAGVTQTPRYLIKTRGQQVTLSCSPISGHRSVSWYQQTPGQGLQFLFEYFSETQRNKGNFPGRFSGRQFSNSRSEMNVSTLELGDSALYLCASSLQPTGNYEQYFGPGTRLTVT.

The chain is built from TRBV29-1 and TRBJ1-2; D gene ambiguous. This CDR3 is 13 amino acids long. CDR1 and CDR2 (germline): SQVTM, ANQGSEA. V lost 4 bases and J lost 4, with 13 bases in between. The CDR3 region has the DNA TGCAGCGTTGTAGGCCGACCGGGCTATGGCTACACCTTC. Its translation is CSVVGRPGYGYTF.

The chain combines TRBV11-2 with TRBJ2-1; D possibly corresponds to TRBD2 (7 bases). Germline loops: CDR1 SGHAT, CDR2 FQNNGV. Trimming removed 3 bases at V and 5 bases at J, with 14 bases between. The CDR3 covers 15 residues. In DNA form, the CDR3 reads TGTGCCAGCAGCTTGGGGGGGCAGTCCCACAATGAGCAGTTCTTC. Amino acids: CASSLGGQSHNEQFF.

V usage is TRBV7-8 and J usage is TRBJ2-2; 10 nucleotides align to TRBD1. The CDR3 is 16 residues long. Germline CDR1 reads SGHVS; CDR2 reads FQNEAQ. Germline trimming cut 4 bases from V and 2 bases from J; bases unmatched to any gene: 4. The CDR3: CASSSRDRGNTGELFF. The CDR3, as DNA: TGTGCCAGCAGCTCCCGGGACAGGGGTAACACCGGGGAGCTGTTTTTT. The entire variable domain, with the rest obtained from reference TRBV7-8 and TRBJ2-2, is as follows: GAGVSQSPRYKVAKRGQDVALRCDPISGHVSLFWYQQALGQGPEFLTYFQNEAQLDKSGLPSDRFFAERPEGSVSTLKIQRTQQEDSAVYLCASSSRDRGNTGELFFGEGSRLTVL.

The chain combines TRBV4-1 with TRBJ2-3; D is possibly TRBD2 (7 bases). V gave up 3 bases and J gave up 5 bases, with 24 bases separating them. The CDR3 loop spans 18 amino acids. Germline V lookup: CDR1 MGHRA, CDR2 YSYEKL. This chain's CDR3 is CASSHPRGAGEAGDTQYF. The CDR3 DNA reads TGCGCCAGCAGCCACCCCCGGGGGGCGGGGGAAGCAGGAGATACGCAGTATTTT.

This chain connects TRBV11-2 to TRBJ1-1, with D perhaps matching TRBD1 (5 bases). Trimming left V 1 base short and J 0 bases short, with 9 bases between. This CDR3 comprises 15 residues. Germline V gene data show CDR1 as SGHAT and CDR2 as FQNNGV. This chain's CDR3 is CASSLVPGMNTEAFF. The CDR3 DNA sequence: TGTGCCAGCAGCTTAGTACCAGGGATGAACACTGAAGCTTTCTTT.